Each of the 27 T cell receptor beta chains below was sequenced from the same sample in a study of blood T cell repertoires in COVID-19. Clones were sequenced by immunoSEQ multiplex PCR, and TCRdb holds only the in-frame ones, with some missing. The sample holds approximately 160,000 clones, roughly 84% seen once. Specimen: peripheral blood. The receptors were gathered from a woman aged 55-69 years with COVID-19, enrolled during active disease.

The rearrangement uses TRBV21-1 and TRBJ1-5; the table's D call of TRBD1 was not tested on the DNA. TRBV21-1 is reported as a pseudogene. CDR3 length: 18 amino acids. The CDR3 coding sequence is TGTGCCAGCAGCTCCCCAGACCGGACAGGCGGGAGCAATCAGCCCCAGCATTTT. This sequence encodes CASSSPDRTGGSNQPQHF.

The chain carries TRBV3-1 (or the pseudogene TRBV3-2) and TRBJ1-2; a weak D match, TRBD1 (5 bases). The V and J ends lost 1 base and 8 bases respectively, with 14 bases between them. This CDR3 is built from 14 residues. Germline CDR1 and CDR2: LGHDT and YNNKEL (reference sequence). The chain's CDR3 is CASSQGSAGFGYTF. CDR3 DNA: TGTGCCAGCAGCCAAGGTTCGGCAGGGTTCGGCTACACCTTC.

The chain links TRBV27 to TRBJ1-5; D is uncertain. Trimming took 2 bases from V and 0 from J, leaving 8 bases between them. Germline V gene data show CDR1 as MNHEY and CDR2 as SMNVEV (reference sequence). The CDR3 is made up of 15 amino acids. The CDR3 coding sequence is TGTGCCAGCAGTTTAGCCGGGGTTAGCAATCAGCCCCAGCATTTT. This translates into CASSLAGVSNQPQHF.

The rearrangement joins TRBV6-5 to TRBJ1-5, with 7 bases lining up with TRBD1. The CDR3 has 15 residues. Unmatched junction bases numbered 7, after V lost 6 bases and J lost 2 bases. Germline V lookup: CDR1 MNHEY, CDR2 SVGAGI. Here the CDR3 DNA reads TGTGCCAGCAGGCAGACAGGGATTGGCAATCAGCCCCAGCATTTT. This translates into CASRQTGIGNQPQHF.

This clone occurred once. The CDR3 DNA follows: TGTGCCAGCAGCCAAGGGACAGGGGTGGGTCAGCCCCAGCATTTT. It codes for CASSQGTGVGQPQHF. This chain connects TRBV3-1 (or the pseudogene TRBV3-2) to TRBJ1-5; TRBD1 agrees at 9 bases. CDR1 is LGHDT and CDR2 is YNNKEL in the germline V gene (reference sequence). CDR3 length equals 15 residues. V was clipped by 1 base and J by 6 bases; unmatched bases: 4.

This sequence joins TRBV30 and TRBJ1-2, with 9 bases fitting TRBD1. This CDR3 has 14 amino acids. Germline values: CDR1 GTSNPN, CDR2 SVGIG (reference sequence). The ends lost 5 bases at V and 4 bases at J; junction bases unmatched: 8. The CDR3 here is CAWETGGVGYGYTF. CDR3 bases: TGTGCCTGGGAAACAGGGGGCGTAGGCTATGGCTACACCTTC.

The chain carries TRBV20-1 and TRBJ1-1; D gene ambiguous. Germline V gene lookup returns CDR1 DFQATT and CDR2 SNEGSKA (reference sequence). The CDR3 has 11 amino acids. The V gene lost 4 bases and the J gene lost 1 base, with 4 bases spanning the gap. The CDR3 region is CSATGNTEAFF. CDR3 nucleotides: TGCAGTGCTACGGGGAACACTGAAGCTTTCTTT.

This clone came up once. The genes are TRBV6-6 and TRBJ2-1; TRBD2 matches 11 bases. This CDR3 has 17 residues. Germline V gives CDR1 MNHNY, CDR2 SVGAGI (reference sequence). Trimming removed 5 bases from V and 7 bases from J; junction bases left unmatched: 13. The CDR3: CASSPKMTSGERNEQFF. The CDR3, as DNA: TGTGCCAGCAGTCCTAAAATGACTAGCGGGGAGAGGAATGAGCAGTTCTTC.

The chain couples TRBV3-1 (or the pseudogene TRBV3-2) to TRBJ2-1; possible D gene TRBD2, 5 bases. CDR1 is LGHDT, CDR2 YNNKEL, per germline (reference sequence). Between the trimmed V and J ends, which lost 4 bases and 5 bases, there was a span of 18 bases. The CDR3 sequence is 16 residues long. In DNA form, the CDR3 reads TGTGCCAGCAGCCGAACACTAGTCCCGAGGGACAATGAGCAGTTCTTC. It codes for CASSRTLVPRDNEQFF.

V is TRBV5-1 and J is TRBJ2-1; 10 bases map to TRBD2. Unmatched junction bases numbered 13, after V lost 4 bases and J lost 6 bases. This CDR3 is built from 17 residues. CDR1 and CDR2 (germline): SGHRS, YFSETQ. The CDR3 nucleotides are TGCGCCAGCAGCCCCTCTTCACTAGCGGGGAGGGGCAATGAGCAGTTCTTC. It encodes CASSPSSLAGRGNEQFF. Using reference TRBV5-1 and TRBJ2-1 for the parts outside the CDR3, the full variable domain is KAGVTQTPRYLIKTRGQQVTLSCSPISGHRSVSWYQQTPGQGLQFLFEYFSETQRNKGNFPGRFSGRQFSNSRSEMNVSTLELGDSALYLCASSPSSLAGRGNEQFFGPGTRLTVL.

The chain combines TRBV6-5 with TRBJ1-1, with D perhaps matching TRBD1 (5 bases). The CDR3 runs to 12 residues. V lost 6 bases, J lost 11 bases, and 16 bases lay in between. The germline gives CDR1 MNHEY, CDR2 SVGAGI. Here the CDR3 DNA reads TGTGCCAGCAGCTCTAGGGGCTTACGGGCTTTCTTT. Residues: CASSSRGLRAFF.

The chain joins TRBV6-5 to TRBJ1-2, with D perhaps matching TRBD1 (6 bases). This CDR3 is built from 14 residues. Trimming left V 9 bases short and J 6 bases short, with 20 bases between. Germline CDR1 reads MNHEY; CDR2 reads SVGAGI. In nucleotides, the CDR3 is TGTGCCAGTATAGGACAGATGTCAGGCAATGGCTACACCTTC. Amino acid sequence: CASIGQMSGNGYTF.

The chain has TRBV5-6 and TRBJ1-3; a weak D match, TRBD1 (6 bases). The CDR3 length is 16 residues. Germline V CDR1 and CDR2: SGHDT, YYEEEE. Trimming took 2 bases from V and 4 from J, leaving 16 bases between them. The CDR3 sequence is CASSFRGGASGNTIYF. Here the CDR3 DNA reads TGTGCCAGCAGCTTCAGAGGGGGTGCCTCCGGAAACACCATATATTTT. The full variable domain, in which reference TRBV5-6 and TRBJ1-3 provide the parts outside the CDR3, is DAGVTQSPTHLIKTRGQQVTLRCSPKSGHDTVSWYQQALGQGPQFIFQYYEEEERQRGNFPDRFSGHQFPNYSSELNVNALLLGDSALYLCASSFRGGASGNTIYFGEGSWLTVV.

The chain employs TRBV6-5 and TRBJ1-2, with a tentative D call TRBD1 (5 bases). CDR1 MNHEY and CDR2 SVGAGI come from the germline V gene. The CDR3 has 13 amino acids. Trimming took 8 bases from V and 11 from J, leaving 21 bases between them. CDR3 nucleotide sequence: TGTGCCAGCGGGGGGGAGGGCCGCCTTGGGTACACCTTC. Its protein is CASGGEGRLGYTF.

The rearrangement uses TRBV18 and TRBJ1-2; 8 nucleotides match TRBD1. The V and J ends lost 6 bases and 4 bases, in that order; junction bases with no gene match: 10. Germline CDR1 KGHSH, CDR2 LQKENI. CDR3 size: 15 residues. This CDR3 reads CASSPPGGRGYGYTF. DNA of the CDR3: TGTGCCAGCTCTCCGCCAGGGGGCCGGGGCTATGGCTACACCTTC.

This clone was counted between two and nine times. The chain is built from TRBV19 and TRBJ1-2; D gene uncertain. The length of the CDR3 is 13 residues. Germline CDR1 and CDR2: LNHDA and SQIVND (reference sequence). V lost 9 bases and J lost 2, with 13 bases in between. The CDR3 DNA reads as TGTGCCAGCATGCAACGCGCGAACTATGGCTACACCTTC. This translates into CASMQRANYGYTF.

This clone was recorded a few times. J is TRBJ1-6 and V is TRBV19, with a weak D call TRBD1 (5 bases). Germline V CDR1 and CDR2: LNHDA, SQIVND (reference sequence). The CDR3 has 18 amino acids. V lost 3 bases to trimming and J lost 7 bases, with 22 bases between them. The CDR3 DNA sequence: TGTGCCAGTAGTATCAGAACGGGACTCCTGAATGGGAATTCACCCCTCCACTTT. Its translation: CASSIRTGLLNGNSPLHF.

This clone has more than one count but fewer than ten. The chain is built from TRBV7-2 and TRBJ1-2; perhaps TRBD1 as D (6 bases). Trimming removed 2 bases from V and 7 bases from J, with 17 bases in between. CDR1 is SGHTA and CDR2 is FQGNSA in the germline V gene. The CDR3 runs 15 residues. CDR3 bases: TGTGCCAGCAGCTTAAGAGCAGGGGCCAATGCTGGCTACACCTTC. Residues: CASSLRAGANAGYTF.

The genes are TRBV12-5 and TRBJ2-1; 7 bases agree with TRBD2. This CDR3 contains 15 residues. Germline V lookup: CDR1 LGHNT, CDR2 FRNRAP. Trimming removed 7 bases from V and 9 bases from J; junction bases left unmatched: 15. The CDR3, as DNA: TGTGCTAGTGCCCCAGTGGGCGGGAGAACACCTGAGCAGTTCTTC. Translation: CASAPVGGRTPEQFF.

This chain links TRBV9 with TRBJ1-1, with 7 bases that match TRBD1. The CDR3 totals 18 residues. With V trimmed by 4 bases and J by 0 bases, 15 bases remained unmatched. Germline CDR1 and CDR2: SGDLS and YYNGEE. CDR3 bases: TGTGCCAGCAGCTCCGTAGGGGGCGGTCCCGGCATGAACACTGAAGCTTTCTTT. Its translation is CASSSVGGGPGMNTEAFF.

DNA for the CDR3: TGTGCCAGCAGCGACCGGACAGGACGGGGACGGGCTAATGAAAAACTGTTTTTT. Translated, it gives CASSDRTGRGRANEKLFF. V gene TRBV9 combines with J gene TRBJ1-4; 7 positions match TRBD1. The V gene end was trimmed by 3 bases and the J gene end by 3 bases; junction bases not matched to a gene: 14. This CDR3 has 18 amino acids. Germline-derived CDR1 and CDR2 are SGDLS and YYNGEE.

The J gene is TRBJ1-5, the V gene TRBV6-1, with TRBD1 matching 10 bases. This CDR3 region has 16 residues. Germline assignment: CDR1 MNHNS and CDR2 SASEGT. The V segment lost 4 bases and the J segment 3 bases; nucleotides outside the gene matches: 6. CDR3 sequence reads: CASSAGTGAPNQPQHF. The CDR3 DNA reads as TGTGCCAGCAGTGCAGGGACAGGGGCTCCCAATCAGCCCCAGCATTTT.

V gene TRBV18 combines with J gene TRBJ1-1; D is perhaps TRBD1 (5 bases). The CDR3 length is 11 residues. CDR1 KGHSH and CDR2 LQKENI come from the germline V gene. The V end lost 4 bases, the J end lost 8 bases, and 8 bases lay between the germline ends. Written as DNA, the CDR3 is TGTGCCAGCTCACAAAAGGGGGAAGCTTTCTTT. It is translated as CASSQKGEAFF.

This rearrangement joins TRBV4-1 to TRBJ2-2, with unresolved D. This CDR3 has 12 residues. Germline assignment: CDR1 MGHRA and CDR2 YSYEKL. The V and J ends lost 4 bases and 8 bases respectively, with 8 bases between them. CDR3 region: CASSPPRGELFF. CDR3 nucleotides: TGCGCCAGCAGCCCCCCCAGAGGGGAGCTGTTTTTT.

The chain uses TRBV6-5 and TRBJ1-1; D is unclear. Germline CDR1 and CDR2: MNHEY and SVGAGI. The V and J ends lost 5 bases and 1 base respectively, with 8 bases between them. This CDR3 is built from 13 residues. In DNA form, the CDR3 reads TGTGCCAGCAGTACCCGGAGGAACACTGAAGCTTTCTTT. Amino acids: CASSTRRNTEAFF.

There are a few counts of this clone. V and J are TRBV15 and TRBJ1-5; D uncertain. Germline V lookup: CDR1 LNHNV, CDR2 YYDKDF (reference sequence). This CDR3 contains 15 residues. V was clipped by 0 bases and J by 1 base, with 7 bases between them. This chain's CDR3 is CATSRDSLSNQPQHF. The CDR3 DNA reads TGTGCCACCAGCAGAGATTCCCTGAGCAATCAGCCCCAGCATTTT.

CDR3 residues: CASSEWRGSNQPQHF. The CDR3 DNA follows: TGTGCCAGCAGTGAATGGAGGGGAAGCAATCAGCCCCAGCATTTT. The chain recombines TRBV6-1 with TRBJ1-5; D perhaps matches TRBD1 (5 bases). Trimming removed 2 bases from V and 1 base from J, with 9 bases in between. The CDR3 consists of 15 residues. CDR1 and CDR2 from the germline V gene are MNHNS and SASEGT.